This T cell receptor (beta chain) was sequenced during a study of T cell repertoires in cytomegalovirus infection. Via MiXCR, TCRdb re-called the reads, giving one row per CDR3 protein. The sample holds about 320,000 distinct CDR3 sequences, 8% to 10% seen once. This clonotype occurred many times. V gave up 2 bases and J gave up 6 bases; unmatched junction bases: 8. The CDR3 totals 18 residues. Germline V CDR1 and CDR2: SGHTA, FQGNSA. V gene TRBV7-2 combines with J gene TRBJ2-1; 15 bases map to TRBD2. Input material: PBMCs. This clonotype originated in a human donor in good health (CMV status not recorded). Some clones in this sample may be carry-over from other donors' samples. CDR3 amino acids: CASSLTGMGLAGGNEQFF. In DNA, the CDR3 is TGTGCCAGCAGCTTAACTGGGATGGGACTAGCGGGAGGCAATGAGCAGTTCTTC.